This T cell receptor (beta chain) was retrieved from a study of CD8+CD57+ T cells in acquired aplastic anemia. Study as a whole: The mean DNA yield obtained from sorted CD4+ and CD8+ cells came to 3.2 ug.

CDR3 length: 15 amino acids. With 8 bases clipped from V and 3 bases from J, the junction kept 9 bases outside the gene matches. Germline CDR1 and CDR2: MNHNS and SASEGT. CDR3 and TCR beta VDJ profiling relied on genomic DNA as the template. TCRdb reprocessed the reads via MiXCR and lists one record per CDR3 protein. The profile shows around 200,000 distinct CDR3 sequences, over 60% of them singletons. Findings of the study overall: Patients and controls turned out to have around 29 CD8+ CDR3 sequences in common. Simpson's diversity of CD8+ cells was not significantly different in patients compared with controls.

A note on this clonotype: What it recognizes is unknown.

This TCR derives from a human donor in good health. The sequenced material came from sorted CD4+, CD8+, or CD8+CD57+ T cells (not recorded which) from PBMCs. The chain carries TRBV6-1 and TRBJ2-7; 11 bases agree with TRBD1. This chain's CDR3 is CASGPGTGGFYEQYF. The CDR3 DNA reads TGTGCCAGCGGGCCAGGGACAGGGGGTTTCTACGAGCAGTACTTC.